Each of the 17 T cell receptor beta chains below was sequenced from the same sample in a study of graft-versus-host responses after intestinal transplantation. Data came from immunoSEQ multiplex PCR; TCRdb stores just in-frame clones and leaves some out. The sample has about 88,000 clones, under 95% seen once. These receptors have no identified antigens. This sample comprised unstimulated CD4+ T cells sorted from spleen or lymph node cells, obtained before transplant. These receptors were obtained from a human donor who was the organ donor for an intestinal transplant.

This CDR3 reads CASSKAGTGWSGGYTF. The CDR3 DNA reads as TGTGCCAGCTCAAAGGCCGGGACAGGGTGGTCGGGTGGCTACACCTTC. The V call is TRBV5-6, the J call TRBJ1-2; TRBD1 agrees at 9 bases. After removal of 7 bases from V and 7 bases from J, the junction contained 17 bases not matched to a gene. Germline CDR1 reads SGHDT; CDR2 reads YYEEEE. The CDR3 is made up of 16 amino acids.

The CDR3 protein is CASSPQVSGTGLEYF. In DNA, the CDR3 is TGTGCCAGCTCACCACAGGTCAGCGGGACAGGGCTTGAGTATTTT. V gene TRBV18 combines with J gene TRBJ2-3, with TRBD1 matching over 9 bases. CDR3 length: 15 residues. The V gene end was trimmed by 1 base and the J gene end by 13 bases; junction bases not matched to a gene: 12. In germline, CDR1 is KGHSH, CDR2 LQKENI.

CDR3 sequence (DNA): TGTGCCTCCCGGGACGTCCGGGACAGGTACTCAGATACGCAGTATTTT. Translating gives CASRDVRDRYSDTQYF. The chain couples TRBV10-3 to TRBJ2-3, with 8 bases matching TRBD1. V trimming: 11 bases; J trimming: 4 bases; junction bases outside the gene matches: 17. This CDR3 contains 16 residues. Per germline, CDR1 ENHRY and CDR2 SYGVKD.

The chain combines TRBV5-6 with TRBJ2-3; 7 bases map to TRBD1. With 4 bases clipped from V and 5 bases from J, the junction kept 16 bases outside the gene matches. This CDR3 spans 17 amino acids. The germline gives CDR1 SGHDT, CDR2 YYEEEE. The CDR3 nucleotides are TGTGCCAGCAGCCGCCGCTTGACAGGGAGCTCAGGAGATACGCAGTATTTT. The encoded protein is CASSRRLTGSSGDTQYF.

The chain links TRBV5-4 to TRBJ2-7; TRBD1 agrees at 7 bases. The CDR3 is 14 residues long. Germline V CDR1 and CDR2: SGHNT, YYREEE (reference sequence). With V trimmed by 4 bases and J by 0 bases, 4 bases remained unmatched. The CDR3 coding sequence is TGTGCCAGCAGCCTCGGACAGGTCTCCTACGAGCAGTACTTC. This translates into CASSLGQVSYEQYF.

The chain combines TRBV5-1 with TRBJ2-5; TRBD2 aligns across 12 bases. There are 15 residues in the CDR3. Germline assignment: CDR1 SGHRS and CDR2 YFSETQ. Trimming removed 4 bases from V and 5 bases from J; junction bases left unmatched: 6. This chain's CDR3 is CASSQGLAGYETQYF. Here the CDR3 DNA reads TGCGCCAGCAGCCAAGGACTAGCGGGATATGAGACCCAGTACTTC.

The rearrangement links TRBV9 to TRBJ1-2, with a weak D call TRBD1 (5 bases). The germline V gene encodes CDR1 SGDLS and CDR2 YYNGEE. The V and J ends lost 3 bases and 0 bases respectively, with 18 bases between them. CDR3 size: 17 residues. CDR3 residues: CASSGQDARASNYGYTF. CDR3 nucleotides: TGTGCCAGCAGCGGACAAGACGCCAGGGCGTCTAACTATGGCTACACCTTC.

This rearrangement joins TRBV29-1 to TRBJ2-5, with D perhaps matching TRBD2 (7 bases). The V and J ends lost 4 bases and 5 bases respectively, with 14 bases between them. There are 13 residues in the CDR3. The germline gives CDR1 SQVTM, CDR2 ANQGSEA. The CDR3: CSVAGGVTETQYF. As DNA, the CDR3 is TGCAGCGTTGCGGGGGGCGTAACTGAGACCCAGTACTTC.

V is TRBV18 and J is TRBJ1-2, with 7 positions matching TRBD1. The CDR3 extends over 13 amino acids. V gave up 2 bases and J gave up 10 bases; unmatched junction bases: 7. Germline V lookup: CDR1 KGHSH, CDR2 LQKENI. The CDR3 sequence: CASSPSNRGAYTF. The CDR3 DNA sequence: TGTGCCAGCTCACCATCTAACAGGGGCGCCTACACCTTC.

This chain connects TRBV5-1 to TRBJ1-1; D might be TRBD1 (6 bases). This CDR3 spans 21 amino acids. Between the trimmed V and J ends, which lost 4 bases and 1 base, there was a span of 32 bases. Germline CDR1 SGHRS, CDR2 YFSETQ. As DNA, the CDR3 is TGCGCCAGCAGCCAGGAAGGATCTTACAGGGTCAGATACTTCAGGAACACTGAAGCTTTCTTT. Amino acid sequence: CASSQEGSYRVRYFRNTEAFF.

V usage is TRBV28 and J usage is TRBJ2-5; 12 bases agree with TRBD2. The tail of the sequence fits TRBJ2-7 better, so the J call may be wrong. This CDR3 spans 15 amino acids. From germline, CDR1 is MDHEN and CDR2 SYDVKM. The CDR3 spells CASNELAGGVYEQYF. CDR3 coding DNA: TGTGCCAGCAATGAGCTAGCGGGAGGGGTCTACGAGCAGTACTTC.

The chain has TRBV7-8 and TRBJ2-5, with 9 bases matching TRBD2. TRBJ2-7 matches the DNA end more closely, so the J call is doubtful. The CDR3 runs to 15 residues. Per germline, CDR1 SGHVS and CDR2 FQNEAQ. CDR3 DNA: TGTGCCAGCAGCTCACTAGGCGGGGGGGCCTACGAGCAGTACTTC. Translating it yields CASSSLGGGAYEQYF.

Here the CDR3 reads CASHRDYGYTF. DNA of the CDR3: TGTGCCAGCCACAGGGACTATGGCTACACCTTC. This chain links TRBV2 with TRBJ1-2, with TRBD1 as a possible D gene (6 bases). Germline CDR1 and CDR2: SNHLY and FYNNEI. V lost 8 bases and J lost 3, with 7 bases in between. This CDR3 contains 11 residues. Full variable domain (outside the CDR3, taken from reference TRBV2 and TRBJ1-2): EPEVTQTPSHQVTQMGQEVILRCVPISNHLYFYWYRQILGQKVEFLVSFYNNEISEKSEIFDDQFSVERPDGSNFTLKIRSTKLEDSAMYFCASHRDYGYTFGSGTRLTVV.

This clone came up a few times. The chain combines TRBV6-5 with TRBJ1-5; D call uncertain. The CDR3 sequence is 13 residues long. Trimming removed 5 bases at V and 5 bases at J, with 10 bases between. Germline V lookup: CDR1 MNHEY, CDR2 SVGAGI. The DNA of the CDR3 is TGTGCCAGCAGTGAAGTGGCCTATCAGCCCCAGCATTTT. Translating it yields CASSEVAYQPQHF.

The CDR3 here is CASSFADTEAFF. CDR3 nucleotides: TGTGCCAGCAGTTTCGCGGACACTGAAGCTTTCTTT. This chain joins TRBV28 and TRBJ1-1; D remains ambiguous. The CDR3 runs to 12 residues. Trimming cost V 3 bases and J 3 bases, with 5 bases left between them. Germline V gives CDR1 MDHEN, CDR2 SYDVKM.

V gene TRBV27 combines with J gene TRBJ2-1; D is possibly TRBD1 (6 bases). Looked up from germline, CDR1 is MNHEY and CDR2 is SMNVEV (reference sequence). This CDR3 spans 15 amino acids. Trimming cost V 9 bases and J 8 bases, with 23 bases left between them. In DNA form, the CDR3 reads TGTGCCAGTCCTAATGGGACATCCCTCGGGGATGAGCAGTTCTTC. Translation gives CASPNGTSLGDEQFF.

This clone was detected only a few times. The rearrangement links TRBV30 to TRBJ2-7, with D maybe TRBD1 (5 bases). The CDR3 is 13 amino acids. The germline V and J ends were trimmed by 5 bases and 0 bases, with 11 bases remaining between them. Germline assignment: CDR1 GTSNPN and CDR2 SVGIG (reference sequence). The chain's CDR3 is CAWGSRASYEQYF. The CDR3 nucleotides are TGTGCCTGGGGAAGCAGGGCCTCCTACGAGCAGTACTTC.